These T cell receptor beta chains were read from a single sample in a study of blood T cell repertoires in COVID-19. Some clones are missing from TCRdb's copy, which holds only in-frame ones; the method was immunoSEQ multiplex PCR. This sample has some 150,000 clones; about 90% occur once, and the top ten carry roughly a tenth. The sequenced material came from peripheral blood. The origin of the receptors is a man aged 45-60 years with active or convalescent COVID-19. CDR3s include the opening cysteine and the closing phenylalanine or tryptophan. Fields, in order: J gene, V gene, CDR3 protein.

J gene: TRBJ2-7
V gene: TRBV5-1
CDR3 protein: CASSLTPTGGTYEQYF

J gene: TRBJ1-1
V gene: TRBV9
CDR3 protein: CASSVFPGQDSEAFF

J gene: TRBJ2-7
V gene: TRBV6-5
CDR3 protein: CASRVSGQGSYEQYF

J gene: TRBJ1-3
V gene: TRBV19
CDR3 protein: CASKMTWEQANTIYF

J gene: TRBJ2-7
V gene: TRBV5-1
CDR3 protein: CASSLDPGTGEQYF

J gene: TRBJ2-1
V gene: TRBV24-1
CDR3 protein: CATSDLGTGVGDYNEQFF

J gene: TRBJ1-1
V gene: TRBV10-2
CDR3 protein: CASKFDTEAFF

J gene: TRBJ2-7
V gene: TRBV28
CDR3 protein: CASRRGLATYEQYF

J gene: TRBJ1-5
V gene: TRBV18
CDR3 protein: CASSPPTNQPQHF

J gene: TRBJ1-1
V gene: TRBV11-2
CDR3 protein: CASSRRQGPNTEAFF

J gene: TRBJ2-4
V gene: TRBV11-2
CDR3 protein: CASSLRYSGGNIQYF

J gene: TRBJ1-5
V gene: TRBV5-1
CDR3 protein: CASSLGGGGEQPQHF

J gene: TRBJ2-1
V gene: TRBV7-2
CDR3 protein: CASSAPSSGRYYNEQFF

J gene: TRBJ1-6
V gene: TRBV11-2
CDR3 protein: CASSSGQGSSPLHF

J gene: TRBJ2-2
V gene: TRBV7-2
CDR3 protein: CASSLRRGITGELFF

J gene: TRBJ2-5
V gene: TRBV4-1
CDR3 protein: CASSLEVLQTQYF

J gene: TRBJ1-2
V gene: TRBV5-5
CDR3 protein: CASSLGSGPANYGYTF

J gene: TRBJ1-1
V gene: TRBV7-9
CDR3 protein: CASSLADRDNTEAFF

J gene: TRBJ2-7
V gene: TRBV19
CDR3 protein: CASSIGRVSSYEQYF

J gene: TRBJ1-1
V gene: TRBV9
CDR3 protein: CASSVGAGGVTEAFF

J gene: TRBJ2-7
V gene: TRBV2
CDR3 protein: CASSGQAVSYEQYF

J gene: TRBJ2-7
V gene: TRBV28
CDR3 protein: CASSPGLAGVPPKYF

J gene: TRBJ2-7
V gene: TRBV28
CDR3 protein: CASSFSGTDEQYF

J gene: TRBJ1-1
V gene: TRBV29-1
CDR3 protein: CSVDWRPVNTEAFF

J gene: TRBJ2-7
V gene: TRBV6-5
CDR3 protein: CASSRASVSYEQYF

J gene: TRBJ2-3
V gene: TRBV3-1/TRBV3-2
CDR3 protein: CASSQVGLAGSTDTQYF

J gene: TRBJ1-1
V gene: TRBV6-5
CDR3 protein: CASGTAWDTEAFF

J gene: TRBJ2-6
V gene: TRBV19
CDR3 protein: CASSTTGTAPSGANVLTF

J gene: TRBJ2-2
V gene: TRBV29-1
CDR3 protein: CSVSGTENTGELFF

J gene: TRBJ2-3
V gene: TRBV11-3
CDR3 protein: CASSLDKDTQYF

J gene: TRBJ2-7
V gene: TRBV5-1
CDR3 protein: CASSLDATPFNEQYF

J gene: TRBJ1-2
V gene: TRBV7-2
CDR3 protein: CASSPQGGWYGYTF

J gene: TRBJ1-4
V gene: TRBV20-1
CDR3 protein: CSASNQLTTNEKLFF

J gene: TRBJ2-5
V gene: TRBV20-1
CDR3 protein: CSARHGETQYF

J gene: TRBJ2-5
V gene: TRBV5-1
CDR3 protein: CASSRRSRQETQYF

J gene: TRBJ2-7
V gene: TRBV28
CDR3 protein: CASRPLDNYEQYF

J gene: TRBJ2-3
V gene: TRBV7-2
CDR3 protein: CASSPRGITDTQYF

J gene: TRBJ1-2
V gene: TRBV28
CDR3 protein: CASSSTGTDTYGYTF

J gene: TRBJ2-3
V gene: TRBV24-1
CDR3 protein: CATSDSIPLAPITDTQYF